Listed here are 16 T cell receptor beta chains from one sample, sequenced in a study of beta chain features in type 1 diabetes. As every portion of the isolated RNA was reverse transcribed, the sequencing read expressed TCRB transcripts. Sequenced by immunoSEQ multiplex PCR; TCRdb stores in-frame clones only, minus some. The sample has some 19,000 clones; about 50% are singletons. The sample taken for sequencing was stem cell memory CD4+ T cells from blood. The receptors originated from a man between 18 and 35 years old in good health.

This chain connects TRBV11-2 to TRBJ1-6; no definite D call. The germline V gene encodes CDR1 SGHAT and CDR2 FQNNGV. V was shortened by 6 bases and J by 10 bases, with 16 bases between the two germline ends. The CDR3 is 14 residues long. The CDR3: CASSRGGYHSPLHF. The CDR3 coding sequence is TGTGCCAGCAGTCGGGGAGGGTATCACTCACCCCTCCACTTT. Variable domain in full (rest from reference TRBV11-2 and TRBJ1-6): EAGVAQSPRYKIIEKRQSVAFWCNPISGHATLYWYQQILGQGPKLLIQFQNNGVVDDSQLPKDRFSAERLKGVDSTLKIQPAKLEDSAVYLCASSRGGYHSPLHFGNGTRLTVT.

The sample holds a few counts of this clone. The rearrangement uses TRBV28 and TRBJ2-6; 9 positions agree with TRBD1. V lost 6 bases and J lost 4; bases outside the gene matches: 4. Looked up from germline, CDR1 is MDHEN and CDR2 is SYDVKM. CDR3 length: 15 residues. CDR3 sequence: CASSGTGNGANVLTF. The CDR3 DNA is TGTGCCAGCAGCGGGACAGGGAACGGGGCCAACGTCCTGACTTTC.

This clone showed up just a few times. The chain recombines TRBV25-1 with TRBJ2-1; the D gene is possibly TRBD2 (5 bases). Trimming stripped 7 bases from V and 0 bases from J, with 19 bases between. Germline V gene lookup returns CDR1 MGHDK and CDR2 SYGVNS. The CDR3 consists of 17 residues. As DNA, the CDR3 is TGTGCCAGCACTTATCGACATGCGGGTATCTCCTACAATGAGCAGTTCTTC. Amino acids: CASTYRHAGISYNEQFF.

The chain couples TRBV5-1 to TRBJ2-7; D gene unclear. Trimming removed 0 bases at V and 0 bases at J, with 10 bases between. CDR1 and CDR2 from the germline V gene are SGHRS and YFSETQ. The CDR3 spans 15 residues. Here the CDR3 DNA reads TGCGCCAGCAGCTTGGACAGCTTTAGCTCCTACGAGCAGTACTTC. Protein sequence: CASSLDSFSSYEQYF.

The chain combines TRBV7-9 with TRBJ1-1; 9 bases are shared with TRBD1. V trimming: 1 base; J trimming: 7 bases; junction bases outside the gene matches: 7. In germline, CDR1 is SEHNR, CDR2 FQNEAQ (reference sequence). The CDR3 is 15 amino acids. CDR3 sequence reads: CASSLVVRGQGEAFF. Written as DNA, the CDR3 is TGTGCCAGCAGCTTAGTAGTCAGGGGACAGGGTGAAGCTTTCTTT.

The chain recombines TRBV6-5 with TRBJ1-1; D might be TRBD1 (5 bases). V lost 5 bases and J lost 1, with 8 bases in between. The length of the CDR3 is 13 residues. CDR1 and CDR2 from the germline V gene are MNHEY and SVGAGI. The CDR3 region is CASSPQGNTEAFF. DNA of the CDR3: TGTGCCAGCAGTCCGCAGGGGAACACTGAAGCTTTCTTT.

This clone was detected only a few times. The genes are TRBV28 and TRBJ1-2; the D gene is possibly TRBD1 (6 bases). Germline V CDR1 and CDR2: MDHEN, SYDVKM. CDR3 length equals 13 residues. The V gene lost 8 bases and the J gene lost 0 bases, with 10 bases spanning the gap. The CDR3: CASRDTANYGYTF. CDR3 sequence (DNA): TGTGCCAGCCGGGACACCGCTAACTATGGCTACACCTTC.

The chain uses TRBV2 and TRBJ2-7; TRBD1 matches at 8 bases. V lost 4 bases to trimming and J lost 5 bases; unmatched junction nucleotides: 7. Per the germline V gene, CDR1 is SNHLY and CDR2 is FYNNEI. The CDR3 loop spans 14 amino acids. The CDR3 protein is CASSVDRGTNEQYF. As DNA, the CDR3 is TGTGCCAGCAGTGTTGACAGGGGAACAAACGAGCAGTACTTC.

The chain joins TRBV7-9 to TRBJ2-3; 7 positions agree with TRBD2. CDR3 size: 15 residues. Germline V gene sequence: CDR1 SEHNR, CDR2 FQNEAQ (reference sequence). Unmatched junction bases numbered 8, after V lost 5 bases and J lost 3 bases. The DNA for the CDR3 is TGTGCCAGCAGCCTACAAACCGGGGGGACAGATACGCAGTATTTT. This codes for CASSLQTGGTDTQYF.

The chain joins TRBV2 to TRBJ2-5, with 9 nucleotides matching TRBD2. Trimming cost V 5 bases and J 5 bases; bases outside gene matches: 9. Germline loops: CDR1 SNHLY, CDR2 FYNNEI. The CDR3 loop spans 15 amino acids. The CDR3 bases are TGTGCCAGCAGTTTAGCGGGAGTGAGGCATGAGACCCAGTACTTC. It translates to CASSLAGVRHETQYF.

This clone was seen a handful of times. CDR3 in amino acids: CASTIGARQNTEAFF. CDR3 bases: TGTGCCAGTACCATAGGGGCCAGGCAAAACACTGAAGCTTTCTTT. This chain connects TRBV19 to TRBJ1-1, with D possibly TRBD1 on 5 matching bases. The V end was cut by 7 bases, the J end by 2 bases, with 17 bases between. Germline loops: CDR1 LNHDA, CDR2 SQIVND (reference sequence). The CDR3 sequence is 15 residues long.

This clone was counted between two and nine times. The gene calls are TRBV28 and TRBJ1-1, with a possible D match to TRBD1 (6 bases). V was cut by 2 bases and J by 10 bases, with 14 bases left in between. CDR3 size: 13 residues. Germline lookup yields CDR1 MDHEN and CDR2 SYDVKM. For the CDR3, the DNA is TGTGCCAGCAGTTTAGAGGGAGGGGGGAGAGCTTTCTTT. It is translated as CASSLEGGGRAFF.

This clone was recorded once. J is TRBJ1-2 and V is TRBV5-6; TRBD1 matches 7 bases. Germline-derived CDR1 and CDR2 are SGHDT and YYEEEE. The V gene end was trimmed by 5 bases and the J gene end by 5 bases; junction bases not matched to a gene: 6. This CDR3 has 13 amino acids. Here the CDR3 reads CASSRGTDYGYTF. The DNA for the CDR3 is TGTGCCAGCAGTCGGGGGACAGATTATGGCTACACCTTC. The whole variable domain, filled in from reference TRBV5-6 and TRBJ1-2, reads DAGVTQSPTHLIKTRGQQVTLRCSPKSGHDTVSWYQQALGQGPQFIFQYYEEEERQRGNFPDRFSGHQFPNYSSELNVNALLLGDSALYLCASSRGTDYGYTFGSGTRLTVV.

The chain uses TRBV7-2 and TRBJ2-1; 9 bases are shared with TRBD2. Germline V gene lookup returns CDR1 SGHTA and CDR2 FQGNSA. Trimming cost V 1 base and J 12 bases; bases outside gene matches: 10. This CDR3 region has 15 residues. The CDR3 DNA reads TGTGCCAGCAGCTTAGAGGCTAGCGGGGAGAGGGGGCAGTTCTTC. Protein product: CASSLEASGERGQFF.

CDR3: CASSPRGGHYGYTF. The CDR3 nucleotides are TGTGCCAGCAGCCCCCGGGGGGGGCACTATGGCTACACCTTC. The J gene is TRBJ1-2, the V gene TRBV7-6; D may be TRBD1 (6 bases). In germline, CDR1 is SGHVS, CDR2 FNYEAQ. V was clipped by 5 bases and J by 3 bases, with 13 bases between them. CDR3 length: 14 amino acids.

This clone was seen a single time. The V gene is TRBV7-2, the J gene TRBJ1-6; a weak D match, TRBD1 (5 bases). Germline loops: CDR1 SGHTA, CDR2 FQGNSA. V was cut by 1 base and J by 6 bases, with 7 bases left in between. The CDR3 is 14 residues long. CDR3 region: CASSLVQGNSPLHF. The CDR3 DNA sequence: TGTGCCAGCAGCTTAGTTCAGGGTAATTCACCCCTCCACTTT.